The source of this T cell receptor beta chain is a study of blood T cell repertoires in COVID-19. Study in general: The United States, Italy and Spain were the sources of the acute and convalescent COVID-19 samples. PBMCs, B-cell-depleted T cells, or T cells provided the cDNA or gDNA that made up the material.

The repertoire was sequenced with immunoSEQ multiplex PCR; TCRdb's copy has only in-frame clones and lacks some. The table has more than 150,000 clones, around 85% seen once. A few counts support this clone. V was pared by 3 bases and J by 5 bases, with 11 bases between. Per the germline V gene, CDR1 is SGHNT and CDR2 is YYREEE (reference sequence). The CDR3 has 13 amino acids. Sequencing was carried out using peripheral blood. This clonotype was sampled from a man aged 65 to 85 with active or convalescent COVID-19. V usage is TRBV5-4 and J usage is TRBJ1-1; maybe TRBD1 (6 bases). This CDR3 reads CASSSDRQTEAFF. Here the CDR3 DNA reads TGTGCCAGCAGCTCCGACAGGCAAACTGAAGCTTTCTTT. The full variable domain, with the rest looked up from reference TRBV5-4 and TRBJ1-1, is ETGVTQSPTHLIKTRGQQVTLRCSSQSGHNTVSWYQQALGQGPQFIFQYYREEENGRGNFPPRFSGLQFPNYSSELNVNALELDDSALYLCASSSDRQTEAFFGQGTRLTVV.